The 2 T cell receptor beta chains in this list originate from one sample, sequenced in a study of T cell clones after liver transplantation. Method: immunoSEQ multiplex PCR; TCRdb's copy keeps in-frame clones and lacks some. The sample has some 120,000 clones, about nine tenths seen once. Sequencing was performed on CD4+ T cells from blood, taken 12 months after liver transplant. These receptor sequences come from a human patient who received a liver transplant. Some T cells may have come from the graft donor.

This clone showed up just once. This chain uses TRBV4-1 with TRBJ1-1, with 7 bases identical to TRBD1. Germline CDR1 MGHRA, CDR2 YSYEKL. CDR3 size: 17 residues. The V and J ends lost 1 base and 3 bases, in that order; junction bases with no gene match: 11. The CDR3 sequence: CASSQAWTGRGYTEAFF. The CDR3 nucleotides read TGCGCCAGCAGCCAAGCCTGGACAGGAAGGGGGTACACTGAAGCTTTCTTT.

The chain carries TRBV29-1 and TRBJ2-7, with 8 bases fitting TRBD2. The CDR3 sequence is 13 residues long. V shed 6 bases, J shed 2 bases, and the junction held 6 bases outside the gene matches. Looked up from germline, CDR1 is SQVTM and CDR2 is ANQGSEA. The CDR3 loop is CSVGGDTPYEQYF. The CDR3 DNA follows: TGCAGCGTCGGGGGGGACACGCCCTACGAGCAGTACTTC.